Presented here are 17 T cell receptor beta chains from one specimen sequenced in a study of T cells in Graves' hyperthyroidism and ophthalmopathy. The CDR3 regions of TCR beta were amplified from RNA transcripts. HTBI primers drove first-round RT-PCR of the TCR CDR3. TCRdb reanalysed the multiplex PCR reads using MiXCR and keeps one entry per CDR3 protein. The top ten hold roughly 10% of the sample, which has about 740,000 distinct CDR3 sequences, 12% to 15% seen once. Sequenced sample: blood. These receptors all come from a woman aged 18-29 years with Graves' hyperthyroidism.

V usage is TRBV6-5 and J usage is TRBJ1-1, with D possibly being TRBD1 (6 bases). The CDR3 runs to 16 residues. CDR1 and CDR2 from the germline V gene are MNHEY and SVGAGI. Trimming cost V 2 bases and J 1 base, with 14 bases left between them. The CDR3 DNA follows: TGTGCCAGCAGTTACACTAAGAGGGGGGAGAACACTGAAGCTTTCTTT. Amino acids: CASSYTKRGENTEAFF.

The chain's CDR3 is CASRDPWNEKLFF. CDR3 bases: TGTGCCAGTAGGGACCCCTGGAATGAAAAACTGTTTTTT. V and J are TRBV19 and TRBJ1-4; D is ambiguous. V was cut by 6 bases and J by 5 bases, with 10 bases left in between. The CDR3 has 13 residues. CDR1 is LNHDA and CDR2 is SQIVND in the germline V gene (reference sequence).

This clonotype was counted at least ten times. The chain links TRBV12-3 or TRBV12-4 to TRBJ2-1; 8 positions match TRBD1. The CDR3 is made up of 15 amino acids. Trimming at V came to 6 bases and at J to 0 bases, leaving 4 bases not matched to a gene. DNA of the CDR3: TGTGCCAGCAGGGCCAGGGGGCTCTCCTACAATGAGCAGTTCTTC. The encoded protein is CASRARGLSYNEQFF.

This clonotype was detected only a few times. One junction end does not reproduce the germline sequence, and a read error may be involved. This chain joins TRBV3-1 and TRBJ2-5, with D possibly called TRBD1 or TRBD2 (5 bases each). Germline lookup yields CDR1 LGHDT and CDR2 YNNKEL (reference sequence). The CDR3 runs 14 residues. CDR3 residues: CASSQEGVGENQYF. CDR3 coding DNA: TGTGCCAGCAGCCAAGAGGGGGTTGGCGAGAACCAGTACTTC.

V and J are TRBV10-3 and TRBJ2-3, with 15 bases aligning to TRBD2. There are 16 residues in the CDR3. With 4 bases clipped from V and 4 bases from J, the junction kept 3 bases outside the gene matches. CDR1 and CDR2 from the germline V gene are ENHRY and SYGVKD. Written as DNA, the CDR3 is TGTGCCATCAGTGTTTGGACTAGCGGGGGGGCAGATACGCAGTATTTT. Protein sequence: CAISVWTSGGADTQYF.

CDR3 amino acids: CASRDEVRYTGELFF. In DNA form, the CDR3 reads TGTGCCAGTAGGGACGAAGTGCGATACACCGGGGAGCTGTTTTTT. The chain joins TRBV19 to TRBJ2-2; D ambiguous. Germline V CDR1 and CDR2: LNHDA, SQIVND (reference sequence). The CDR3 is 15 amino acids. V lost 6 bases, J lost 3 bases, and 14 bases lay in between.

Ten or more counts support this clonotype. The chain carries TRBV30 and TRBJ1-2; D gene uncertain. The CDR3 has 13 amino acids. V was cut by 7 bases and J by 5 bases, with 17 bases left in between. CDR1 and CDR2 from the germline V gene are GTSNPN and SVGIG (reference sequence). The CDR3 reads CASPDGRGYGYTF. The CDR3 DNA follows: TGTGCCTCACCGGACGGTCGAGGGTATGGCTACACCTTC.

The sample holds many counts of this clonotype. The rearrangement links TRBV12-3 or TRBV12-4 to TRBJ2-2; 7 nucleotides line up with TRBD2. With V trimmed by 2 bases and J by 0 bases, 3 bases remained unmatched. The CDR3 runs 16 residues. The DNA for the CDR3 is TGTGCCAGCAGTTTATCCGGGAGGTCGAACACCGGGGAGCTGTTTTTT. This sequence encodes CASSLSGRSNTGELFF.

To note about this clonotype: A much larger clonotype is one base distant, so this may be a read error. The rearrangement links TRBV6-2 or TRBV6-3 to TRBJ1-2; 7 bases fit TRBD1. The CDR3 totals 18 residues. Germline values: CDR1 MNHEY, CDR2 SVGEGT. The CDR3 reads CASRRPWAGGEANCGYTF. For the CDR3, the DNA is TGTGCCAGCAGACGACCCTGGGCAGGGGGTGAAGCTAACTGTGGCTACACCTTC.

The V and J genes are TRBV7-2 and TRBJ2-5, with a weak D call TRBD1 (5 bases). The CDR3 runs 14 residues. Germline V gives CDR1 SGHTA, CDR2 FQGNSA. V lost 1 base to trimming and J lost 5 bases, with 11 bases between them. The CDR3 DNA reads TGTGCCAGCAGCTTAGTATGGGGCGCGGAGACCCAGTACTTC. Encoded protein: CASSLVWGAETQYF.

At least ten counts were recorded for this clonotype. V is TRBV27 and J is TRBJ1-1, with D tentatively TRBD1 (6 bases). This CDR3 is 17 amino acids long. Looked up from germline, CDR1 is MNHEY and CDR2 is SMNVEV (reference sequence). V lost 4 bases and J 6 bases, leaving 24 bases between the germline ends. CDR3 DNA sequence: TGTGCCAGCAGTTCTCACGCGAGGCCCACAGGGTCCGCTGAAGCTTTCTTT. This sequence encodes CASSSHARPTGSAEAFF.

This clonotype was seen many times. V and J are TRBV4-1 and TRBJ1-2, with a possible D match to TRBD1 (6 bases). Germline CDR1 reads MGHRA; CDR2 reads YSYEKL. V lost 1 base to trimming and J lost 8 bases, with 11 bases between them. The CDR3 runs to 13 residues. The CDR3 region has the DNA TGCGCCAGCAGCCAAGCGGCAGGGGACGGCTACACCTTC. It codes for CASSQAAGDGYTF.

The chain joins TRBV19 to TRBJ2-1; a possible D gene is TRBD2 (6 bases). Trimming took 3 bases from V and 0 from J, leaving 9 bases between them. CDR1 LNHDA and CDR2 SQIVND come from the germline V gene (reference sequence). The CDR3 spans 15 residues. The CDR3, as DNA: TGTGCCAGTAGTATGGGCGGGGTCTCCTACAATGAGCAGTTCTTC. Translation gives CASSMGGVSYNEQFF. The whole variable domain, remainder taken from reference TRBV19 and TRBJ2-1, is DGGITQSPKYLFRKEGQNVTLSCEQNLNHDAMYWYRQDPGQGLRLIYYSQIVNDFQKGDIAEGYSVSREKKESFPLTVTSAQKNPTAFYLCASSMGGVSYNEQFFGPGTRLTVL.

This clonotype was observed a handful of times. The V gene is TRBV7-8, the J gene TRBJ1-5, with 10 bases matching TRBD1. J was trimmed by 7 bases and V by 5 bases; bases with no gene match: 8. Germline CDR1 and CDR2: SGHVS and FQNEAQ. The CDR3 loop spans 15 amino acids. Written as DNA, the CDR3 is TGTGCCAGCAGCCGAGACAGGGGGCGCCGACAGCCCCAGCATTTT. Translating gives CASSRDRGRRQPQHF.

The V and J genes are TRBV6-2 or TRBV6-3 and TRBJ2-1; D is undetermined. The germline V and J ends were trimmed by 6 bases and 2 bases, with 14 bases remaining between them. This CDR3 contains 15 residues. Germline values: CDR1 MNHEY, CDR2 SVGEGT. CDR3 protein: CASSPDELPYNEQFF. The CDR3 nucleotides are TGTGCCAGCAGCCCCGATGAGCTACCCTACAATGAGCAGTTCTTC.

In this sample, this clonotype turned up a few times. The rearrangement links TRBV7-9 to TRBJ1-5; 9 bases are a match to TRBD1. V dropped 5 bases and J dropped 7; count of bases not matched to a gene: 9. The CDR3 is made up of 15 amino acids. Looked up from germline, CDR1 is SEHNR and CDR2 is FQNEAQ (reference sequence). CDR3 in amino acids: CASSGDRDGGQPQHF. The CDR3 DNA follows: TGTGCCAGCAGCGGGGACAGGGACGGCGGGCAGCCCCAGCATTTT.

This chain connects TRBV9 to TRBJ2-7; the D is unclear. Between the trimmed V and J ends, which lost 3 bases and 0 bases, there was a span of 16 bases. Germline assignment: CDR1 SGDLS and CDR2 YYNGEE. The CDR3 has 16 amino acids. This chain's CDR3 is CASSASVRESSYEQYF. CDR3 nucleotides: TGTGCCAGCAGCGCTAGTGTGAGAGAAAGCTCCTACGAGCAGTACTTC.